This T cell receptor (beta chain) was observed in a study of human thymus T cells. Overall study findings and caveats: Both thymic and peripheral blood repertoires showed apparently biased V and J usage. Unrelated individuals reportedly shared highly overlapping thymic TCR repertoires.

About this clone itself: Antigen unknown.

The thymus was resected at corrective cardiac surgery. The germline V gene encodes CDR1 SGHAT and CDR2 FQNNGV. The V gene lost 0 bases and the J gene lost 3 bases, with 15 bases spanning the gap. The CDR3 contains 16 residues. Assay: immunoSEQ multiplex PCR; the TCRdb copy retains only in-frame clones and omits some. This table has 78,000 or so clones, nearly 98% appearing once. The rearrangement links TRBV11-2 to TRBJ2-7; D is unclear. The sequenced sample consisted of thymus tissue. This TCR came from a boy under two years old with a congenital heart defect but otherwise immunologically healthy. The CDR3 spells CASSLDVVRLLYEQYF. The CDR3 DNA is TGTGCCAGCAGCTTAGATGTGGTAAGGCTTCTCTACGAGCAGTACTTC.